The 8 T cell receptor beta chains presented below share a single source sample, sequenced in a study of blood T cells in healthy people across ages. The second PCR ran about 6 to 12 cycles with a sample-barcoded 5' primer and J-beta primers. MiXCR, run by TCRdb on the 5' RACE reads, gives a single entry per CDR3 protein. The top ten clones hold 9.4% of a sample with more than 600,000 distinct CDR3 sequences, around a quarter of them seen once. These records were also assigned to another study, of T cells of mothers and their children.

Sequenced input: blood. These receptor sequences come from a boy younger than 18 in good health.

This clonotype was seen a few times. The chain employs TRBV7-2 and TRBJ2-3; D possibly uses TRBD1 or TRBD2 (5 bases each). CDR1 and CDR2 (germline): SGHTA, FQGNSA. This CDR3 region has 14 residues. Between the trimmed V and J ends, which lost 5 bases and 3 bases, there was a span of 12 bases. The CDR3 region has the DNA TGTGCCAGCAGCGCCTGGGGACCTACAGATACGCAGTATTTT. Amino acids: CASSAWGPTDTQYF.

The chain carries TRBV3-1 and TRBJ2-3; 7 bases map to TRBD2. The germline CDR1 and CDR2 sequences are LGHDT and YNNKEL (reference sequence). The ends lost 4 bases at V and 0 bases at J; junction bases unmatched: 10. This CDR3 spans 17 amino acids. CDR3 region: CASSLTRASGSTDTQYF. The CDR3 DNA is TGTGCCAGCAGCCTCACTCGTGCTAGCGGCAGCACAGATACGCAGTATTTT.

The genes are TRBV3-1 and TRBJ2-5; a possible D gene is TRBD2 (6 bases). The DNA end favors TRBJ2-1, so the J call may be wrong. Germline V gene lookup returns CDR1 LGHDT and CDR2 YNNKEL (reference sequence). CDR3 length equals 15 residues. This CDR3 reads CASSQGLAVNNEQFF. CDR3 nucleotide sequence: TGTGCCAGCAGCCAGGGATTAGCGGTAAACAATGAGCAGTTCTTC.

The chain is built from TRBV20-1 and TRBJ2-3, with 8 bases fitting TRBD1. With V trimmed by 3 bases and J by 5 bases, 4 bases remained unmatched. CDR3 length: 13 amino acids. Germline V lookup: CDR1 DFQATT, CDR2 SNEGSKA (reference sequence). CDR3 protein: CSARPGGKDTQYF. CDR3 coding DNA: TGCAGTGCTAGGCCAGGGGGCAAAGATACGCAGTATTTT.

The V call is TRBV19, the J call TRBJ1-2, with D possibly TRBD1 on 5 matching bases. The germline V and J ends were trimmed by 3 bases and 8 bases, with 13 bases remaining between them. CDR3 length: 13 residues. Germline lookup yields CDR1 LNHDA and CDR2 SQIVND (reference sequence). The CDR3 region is CASSMEGRGGYTF. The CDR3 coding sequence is TGTGCCAGTAGTATGGAGGGGCGAGGAGGCTACACCTTC.

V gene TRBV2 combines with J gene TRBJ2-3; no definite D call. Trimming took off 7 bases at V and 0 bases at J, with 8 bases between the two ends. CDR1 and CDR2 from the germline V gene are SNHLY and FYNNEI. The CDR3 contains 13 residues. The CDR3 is CASKPESTDTQYF. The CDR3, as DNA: TGTGCCAGCAAACCAGAAAGCACAGATACGCAGTATTTT.

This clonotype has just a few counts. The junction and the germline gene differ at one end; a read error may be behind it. CDR3 nucleotides: TGTGCCAGCAGCTTAATGTTTAGGTGGGAGGTTAATGGGCAGTTCTTC. As protein: CASSLMFRWEVNGQFF. The V and J genes are TRBV7-6 and TRBJ2-1, with D maybe TRBD2 (6 bases). The V gene's germline CDR1 is SGHVS and CDR2 FNYEAQ. This CDR3 has 16 residues.

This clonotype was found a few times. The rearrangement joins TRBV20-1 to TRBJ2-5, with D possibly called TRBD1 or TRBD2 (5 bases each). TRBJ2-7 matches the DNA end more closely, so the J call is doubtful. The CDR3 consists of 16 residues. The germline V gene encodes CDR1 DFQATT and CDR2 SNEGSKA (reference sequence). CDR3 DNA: TGCAGTGCTAGAGATCAAGAGGGGTGGTGGTCCTACGAGCAGTACTTC. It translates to CSARDQEGWWSYEQYF.